The 24 T cell receptor beta chains below all came from one sample that was sequenced in a study of glioma-infiltrating T cells after dendritic cell vaccination listed by TCRdb under 2016. Library creation used the immunoSEQ multiplex PCR assay. The table comes from immuneACCESS by way of TCRdb, which keeps in-frame sequences with V and J called. Part of the clones is missing from these tables; in studies checked, under half for an unresolved V gene and the rest for unknown reasons. The sample includes roughly 52,000 clones, with over 75% observed a single time. The ten largest account for roughly 10% of the sample. Source: blood, taken before dendritic cell vaccination. These receptor sequences come from a human donor with glioblastoma.

This chain joins TRBV7-2 and TRBJ2-5; D is undetermined. Germline V gives CDR1 SGHTA, CDR2 FQGNSA. The CDR3 runs 12 residues. The V end was cut by 4 bases, the J end by 2 bases, with 5 bases between. The CDR3 nucleotides are TGTGCCAGCAGCTCGACTCAAGAGACCCAGTACTTC. It encodes CASSSTQETQYF.

The gene calls are TRBV6-1 and TRBJ1-4; a weak D match, TRBD1 (5 bases). Germline V gene sequence: CDR1 MNHNS, CDR2 SASEGT. The CDR3 length is 13 residues. With 2 bases removed from V and 9 bases from J, the gap between germline ends came to 10 bases. The chain's CDR3 is CASSENLDKKLFF. In DNA form, the CDR3 reads TGTGCCAGCAGTGAAAATCTGGACAAAAAACTGTTTTTT.

This clone has only a few counts. The chain recombines TRBV6-5 with TRBJ1-3; D gene ambiguous. Germline V gives CDR1 MNHEY, CDR2 SVGAGI. V lost 2 bases, J lost 0 bases, and 11 bases lay in between. The length of the CDR3 is 16 residues. CDR3 coding DNA: TGTGCCAGCAGTTACACCCGAGGGAGCTCTGGAAACACCATATATTTT. It specifies CASSYTRGSSGNTIYF.

The chain employs TRBV15 and TRBJ2-5; 13 bases are a match to TRBD2. This CDR3 has 17 amino acids. J gave up 3 bases and V 0 bases, and 4 bases lay outside the gene matches. Germline V gives CDR1 LNHNV, CDR2 YYDKDF (reference sequence). CDR3 region: CATSRDTGLAGKETQYF. In nucleotides, the CDR3 is TGTGCCACCAGCAGAGATACGGGACTAGCGGGGAAAGAGACCCAGTACTTC.

The V call is TRBV10-2, the J call TRBJ1-2; TRBD1 is a possible D gene (6 bases). Germline CDR1 is WSHSY and CDR2 is SAAADI. The ends were cut back, 6 bases at V and 2 bases at J, with 13 bases in the middle. The CDR3 extends over 14 amino acids. The CDR3 nucleotides are TGCGCCAGCAGAAACAGGGCATCCAACTATGGCTACACCTTC. Residues: CASRNRASNYGYTF.

This clone has only a few counts. This chain uses TRBV11-1 with TRBJ2-5, with D possibly matching TRBD1 (6 bases). Germline V gives CDR1 SGHAT, CDR2 FQDESV (reference sequence). Trimming cost V 7 bases and J 1 base, with 13 bases left between them. The CDR3 has 14 amino acids. CDR3: CASTDRPFQETQYF. The CDR3 DNA reads as TGTGCCAGCACCGACAGGCCCTTCCAAGAGACCCAGTACTTC.

This sequence joins TRBV19 and TRBJ2-7; 10 nucleotides match TRBD1. Germline CDR1 LNHDA, CDR2 SQIVND (reference sequence). The ends lost 7 bases at V and 4 bases at J; junction bases unmatched: 7. CDR3 length equals 14 residues. The CDR3 region has the DNA TGTGCCAGTACCGGAAGGGACAGGGGATACGAGCAGTACTTC. This translates into CASTGRDRGYEQYF.

This clone came up once. V gene TRBV6-5 combines with J gene TRBJ2-5, with 7 bases aligning to TRBD1. Trimming at V came to 4 bases and at J to 0 bases, leaving 5 bases not matched to a gene. The CDR3 runs 15 residues. The germline CDR1 and CDR2 sequences are MNHEY and SVGAGI. CDR3 in amino acids: CASSFSGQDQETQYF. The CDR3 DNA follows: TGTGCCAGCAGTTTCTCAGGACAGGACCAAGAGACCCAGTACTTC.

The table lists this clone with a count of one. The rearrangement joins TRBV2 to TRBJ1-1; D not resolved. V was clipped by 2 bases and J by 10 bases, with 5 bases between them. In germline, CDR1 is SNHLY, CDR2 FYNNEI. This CDR3 region has 10 residues. CDR3 nucleotides: TGTGCCAGCAGTGAAACTCGAGCTTTCTTT. It yields the protein CASSETRAFF.

The rearrangement uses TRBV4-3 and TRBJ1-5; the D gene is possibly TRBD1 (6 bases). CDR3 length: 16 amino acids. Germline V CDR1 and CDR2: LGHNA, YSLEER. Trimming stripped 0 bases from V and 6 bases from J, with 15 bases between. The DNA of the CDR3 is TGCGCCAGCAGCCAAGAAGGTCCAGGGGTAAGTCAGCCCCAGCATTTT. Its translation: CASSQEGPGVSQPQHF.

There are a few counts of this clone. The rearrangement uses TRBV6-1 and TRBJ2-7, with D unresolved. The V end lost 0 bases, the J end lost 6 bases, and 15 bases lay between the germline ends. The length of the CDR3 is 15 residues. Germline V CDR1 and CDR2: MNHNS, SASEGT. CDR3 residues: CASSEALGVRGEQYF. The CDR3 nucleotides read TGTGCCAGCAGTGAAGCCCTAGGAGTACGCGGCGAGCAGTACTTC.

The J gene is TRBJ2-1, the V gene TRBV14, with D perhaps TRBD2 (5 bases). Germline V gives CDR1 SGHDN, CDR2 FVKESK. The CDR3 is 13 residues long. Trimming took 1 base from V and 9 from J, leaving 10 bases between them. The CDR3 loop is CASSQGPEGEQFF. Here the CDR3 DNA reads TGTGCCAGCAGCCAAGGCCCAGAGGGTGAGCAGTTCTTC.

This chain links TRBV5-6 with TRBJ2-1; 9 positions match TRBD2. The V segment lost 4 bases and the J segment 5 bases; nucleotides outside the gene matches: 7. This CDR3 has 15 amino acids. Germline values: CDR1 SGHDT, CDR2 YYEEEE. The CDR3 DNA is TGTGCCAGCAGCGTAGCGGGAGCAAATAACAATGAGCAGTTCTTC. Amino acid sequence: CASSVAGANNNEQFF.

The V and J genes are TRBV15 and TRBJ2-5, with 7 bases identical to TRBD1. The junction had 10 bases not matched to a gene; V was cut back by 1 base and J by 5 bases. The CDR3 has 16 amino acids. Germline V gene lookup returns CDR1 LNHNV and CDR2 YYDKDF (reference sequence). CDR3 sequence (DNA): TGTGCCACCAGCAGAGTTTTAACAGGGGTTACGGAGACCCAGTACTTC. Its protein product is CATSRVLTGVTETQYF.

The chain uses TRBV30 and TRBJ1-3; a possible D gene is TRBD1 (5 bases). The V gene lost 4 bases and the J gene lost 2 bases, with 15 bases spanning the gap. The germline V gene has CDR1 GTSNPN and CDR2 SVGIG (reference sequence). The CDR3 spans 15 residues. The CDR3 here is CAWKVGALAGNTIYF. In DNA form, the CDR3 reads TGTGCCTGGAAGGTAGGGGCCCTCGCTGGAAACACCATATATTTT.

The J gene is TRBJ1-2, the V gene TRBV7-2; TRBD1 matches 7 bases. Germline-derived CDR1 and CDR2 are SGHTA and FQGNSA. This CDR3 has 14 amino acids. The V and J ends lost 5 bases and 4 bases, in that order; junction bases with no gene match: 7. CDR3 nucleotide sequence: TGTGCCAGCAGCGTAGGGGGCGACCTCTATGGCTACACCTTC. It translates to CASSVGGDLYGYTF. Full variable domain (remainder filled in from reference TRBV7-2 and TRBJ1-2): GAGVSQSPSNKVTEKGKDVELRCDPISGHTALYWYRQSLGQGLEFLIYFQGNSAPDKSGLPSDRFSAERTGGSVSTLTIQRTQQEDSAVYLCASSVGGDLYGYTFGSGTRLTVV.

The chain is built from TRBV6-1 and TRBJ2-7; weak D call: TRBD1 (5 bases). The CDR3 has 16 amino acids. Looked up from germline, CDR1 is MNHNS and CDR2 is SASEGT. V was cut by 1 base and J by 0 bases, with 13 bases left in between. In DNA form, the CDR3 reads TGTGCCAGCAGTGAAGGGGGCAGACGCAGCTCCTACGAGCAGTACTTC. It encodes CASSEGGRRSSYEQYF.

This clone is a singleton in its sample. The chain couples TRBV29-1 to TRBJ2-5; 12 bases align to TRBD2. Germline values: CDR1 SQVTM, CDR2 ANQGSEA. CDR3 length equals 12 residues. Unmatched junction bases numbered 4, after V lost 7 bases and J lost 7 bases. CDR3 DNA sequence: TGCAGCGCCTCTAGCGGGGGGGGGACCCAGTACTTC. Its translation is CSASSGGGTQYF.

The chain couples TRBV5-1 to TRBJ2-5; D is perhaps TRBD2 (6 bases). V shed 5 bases and J shed 2 bases, with 16 bases lying between them. Per the germline V gene, CDR1 is SGHRS and CDR2 is YFSETQ. This CDR3 has 15 residues. DNA for the CDR3: TGCGCCAGCAGACGGGACTCCGGAGGGCAAGAGACCCAGTACTTC. It codes for CASRRDSGGQETQYF.

The J gene is TRBJ1-2, the V gene TRBV5-4, with D unclear. CDR3 length: 16 amino acids. Germline V gene sequence: CDR1 SGHNT, CDR2 YYREEE (reference sequence). V lost 0 bases and J 5 bases, leaving 17 bases between the germline ends. CDR3 bases: TGTGCCAGCAGCTTGGGGGTGGGCAGACTAATTTATGGCTACACCTTC. Encoded protein: CASSLGVGRLIYGYTF.

The chain links TRBV27 to TRBJ2-7; 8 nucleotides match TRBD1. This CDR3 region has 14 residues. V was clipped by 7 bases and J by 6 bases; unmatched bases: 11. The V gene's germline CDR1 is MNHEY and CDR2 SMNVEV (reference sequence). CDR3 bases: TGTGCCAGCAATTTTGGCAGGGGGCCTAGCGAGCAGTACTTC. It yields the protein CASNFGRGPSEQYF.

The V call is TRBV10-3, the J call TRBJ2-6; D perhaps matches TRBD1 (6 bases). The ends were cut back, 11 bases at V and 4 bases at J, with 21 bases in the middle. Germline CDR1 is ENHRY and CDR2 is SYGVKD. The CDR3 spans 16 residues. Here the CDR3 reads CAGGSGSRLGANVLTF. For the CDR3, the DNA is TGTGCCGGGGGCTCAGGTTCGAGGCTCGGGGCCAACGTCCTGACTTTC.

The chain links TRBV5-1 to TRBJ1-4; the D gene is possibly TRBD1 (6 bases). The CDR3 is made up of 14 amino acids. V was trimmed by 4 bases and J by 3 bases, leaving 10 bases between them. Germline lookup yields CDR1 SGHRS and CDR2 YFSETQ. CDR3 sequence (DNA): TGCGCCAGCAGCCTGGGGGCTGCTAATGAAAAACTGTTTTTT. This sequence encodes CASSLGAANEKLFF.

The chain couples TRBV4-1 to TRBJ1-1; tentatively, D is TRBD1 (6 bases). Germline CDR1 reads MGHRA; CDR2 reads YSYEKL. The V end lost 1 base, the J end lost 3 bases, and 12 bases lay between the germline ends. This CDR3 region has 15 residues. CDR3 sequence: CASSQVQGRYTEAFF. The CDR3 coding sequence is TGCGCCAGCAGCCAAGTACAGGGACGGTACACTGAAGCTTTCTTT.